This entry lists 22 T cell receptor beta chains sequenced from one sample in a study of beta chain features in type 1 diabetes. Since all of the isolated RNA was reverse transcribed, expressed TCRB transcripts were what got sequenced. Assay used: immunoSEQ multiplex PCR; TCRdb lists only in-frame clones, some missing. The sample lists under 950,000 clones, 15% to 20% seen once, with about 0.02% in the top ten. What was sequenced was naive CD4+ T cells from blood. The origin of the receptors is a woman between 18 and 30 years old in good health.

The V call is TRBV7-2, the J call TRBJ1-6; the D gene is possibly TRBD1 (5 bases). V was trimmed by 1 base and J by 10 bases, leaving 8 bases between them. CDR1 and CDR2 from the germline V gene are SGHTA and FQGNSA. The CDR3 has 13 amino acids. CDR3 region: CASSLGRGSPLHF. The CDR3 nucleotides are TGTGCCAGCAGCTTAGGCCGGGGCTCACCCCTCCACTTT.

This clone has a handful of counts. V usage is TRBV29-1 and J usage is TRBJ1-2, with 9 bases that match TRBD1. The CDR3 sequence is 13 residues long. In germline, CDR1 is SQVTM, CDR2 ANQGSEA. Trimming at V came to 2 bases and at J to 7 bases, leaving 5 bases not matched to a gene. DNA of the CDR3: TGCAGCGTTGAACAACAGGGGGCGGGTGGCTACACCTTC. It yields the protein CSVEQQGAGGYTF.

This clone appeared a few times. V usage is TRBV10-3 and J usage is TRBJ2-5; no clear D gene. The CDR3 covers 14 residues. Germline values: CDR1 ENHRY, CDR2 SYGVKD. Trimming pared 1 base from V and 2 bases from J, leaving 8 bases between. This CDR3 is CAISEFGSQETQYF. As DNA, the CDR3 is TGTGCCATCAGTGAGTTTGGGTCACAAGAGACCCAGTACTTC.

V usage is TRBV5-1 and J usage is TRBJ1-1; tentative D call: TRBD1 (6 bases). Per germline, CDR1 SGHRS and CDR2 YFSETQ. V was shortened by 2 bases and J by 4 bases, with 9 bases between the two germline ends. This CDR3 spans 13 amino acids. The CDR3 here is CASSFTGITEAFF. The CDR3, as DNA: TGCGCCAGCAGCTTCACAGGGATCACTGAAGCTTTCTTT.

This clone has only a few counts. This chain links TRBV6-5 with TRBJ1-2; no clear D. The germline V gene encodes CDR1 MNHEY and CDR2 SVGAGI. CDR3 length: 14 residues. With 6 bases removed from V and 6 bases from J, the gap between germline ends came to 17 bases. Written as DNA, the CDR3 is TGTGCCAGCAGCCCCCATGCCACGGGTCATGGCTACACCTTC. This sequence encodes CASSPHATGHGYTF.

This clone came up a few times. The rearrangement uses TRBV19 and TRBJ1-4, with D unresolved. The CDR3 runs 13 residues. With 4 bases removed from V and 5 bases from J, the gap between germline ends came to 8 bases. From germline, CDR1 is LNHDA and CDR2 SQIVND (reference sequence). The CDR3 sequence: CASSTQENEKLFF. The CDR3 DNA reads TGTGCCAGTAGTACACAAGAGAATGAAAAACTGTTTTTT.

The gene calls are TRBV21-1 and TRBJ2-5; the table assigns TRBD2, which was not confirmed against the DNA. With the DNA end fitting TRBJ2-7 better, the J assignment may be wrong. TRBV21-1 is a documented pseudogene. CDR3 length: 15 residues. The CDR3, as DNA: TGTGCCAGCAGCAAAGAGACTAGCGGGAACTACGAGCAGTACTTC. The encoded protein is CASSKETSGNYEQYF.

This clone was observed a few times. The chain has TRBV27 and TRBJ2-6, with 8 bases lining up with TRBD1. Looked up from germline, CDR1 is MNHEY and CDR2 is SMNVEV (reference sequence). V shed 3 bases, J shed 2 bases, and the junction held 3 bases outside the gene matches. The CDR3 sequence is 16 residues long. The CDR3 region is CASSFTTGAGANVLTF. For the CDR3, the DNA is TGTGCCAGCAGTTTTACGACAGGGGCTGGGGCCAACGTCCTGACTTTC.

The genes are TRBV28 and TRBJ2-7, with TRBD1 matching 7 bases. This CDR3 is 13 amino acids long. CDR1 is MDHEN and CDR2 is SYDVKM in the germline V gene. The V gene end was trimmed by 1 base and the J gene end by 6 bases; junction bases not matched to a gene: 3. The CDR3 loop reads CASSLSSGGEQYF. The CDR3 DNA sequence: TGTGCCAGCAGTTTATCGTCAGGGGGCGAGCAGTACTTC.

The J gene is TRBJ2-3, the V gene TRBV6-1; TRBD1 is a possible D gene (5 bases). CDR3 size: 17 residues. The germline CDR1 and CDR2 sequences are MNHNS and SASEGT. Trimming removed 3 bases at V and 1 base at J, with 17 bases between. The CDR3 region is CASSESPTGRGTDTQYF. Written as DNA, the CDR3 is TGTGCCAGCAGTGAGTCCCCCACCGGCAGGGGCACAGATACGCAGTATTTT.

This clone was counted only a few times. The rearrangement uses TRBV5-1 and TRBJ1-2; the match to TRBD1 covers 8 bases. The CDR3 spans 16 residues. Germline-derived CDR1 and CDR2 are SGHRS and YFSETQ. Trimming removed 0 bases from V and 3 bases from J; junction bases left unmatched: 7. CDR3 nucleotide sequence: TGCGCCAGCAGCTTGGGGGCAGGGGGCTTGGACTATGGCTACACCTTC. It encodes CASSLGAGGLDYGYTF.

This CDR3 reads CASSQDEAGSYEQYF. CDR3 bases: TGCGCCAGCAGCCAAGATGAGGCAGGGTCCTACGAGCAGTACTTC. The J gene is TRBJ2-7, the V gene TRBV4-3; a weak D match, TRBD1 (5 bases). The CDR3 totals 15 residues. V lost 0 bases to trimming and J lost 1 base, with 10 bases between them. CDR1 and CDR2 from the germline V gene are LGHNA and YSLEER.

The J gene is TRBJ2-3, the V gene TRBV10-3; 7 bases are shared with TRBD1. V gave up 8 bases and J gave up 2 bases; unmatched junction bases: 4. The CDR3 extends over 13 amino acids. CDR1 and CDR2 (germline): ENHRY, SYGVKD. The CDR3 protein is CAIGGQPTDTQYF. The DNA of the CDR3 is TGTGCCATCGGGGGACAGCCCACAGATACGCAGTATTTT.

This clone was observed a few times. Within the sample, other DNA sequences also encode this same CDR3. This rearrangement joins TRBV5-1 to TRBJ2-7; 9 nucleotides align to TRBD2. In germline, CDR1 is SGHRS, CDR2 YFSETQ. The CDR3 covers 15 residues. V was pared by 0 bases and J by 4 bases, with 5 bases of the junction left unmatched. In nucleotides, the CDR3 is TGCGCCAGCAGCTTGGCTCTAGCGGGGTCTTACGAGCAGTACTTC. Translated, it gives CASSLALAGSYEQYF.

The chain combines TRBV15 with TRBJ2-7; possible D gene TRBD2, 5 bases. CDR1 is LNHNV and CDR2 is YYDKDF in the germline V gene (reference sequence). This CDR3 is 16 amino acids long. The V gene lost 0 bases and the J gene lost 4 bases, with 16 bases spanning the gap. CDR3 loop: CATSRDWSRTPYEQYF. The CDR3 nucleotides are TGTGCCACCAGCAGAGATTGGTCGAGGACTCCATACGAGCAGTACTTC.

This clone was picked up a small number of times. The V gene is TRBV5-1, the J gene TRBJ2-1; D unresolved. Germline-derived CDR1 and CDR2 are SGHRS and YFSETQ. The germline V and J ends were trimmed by 1 base and 9 bases, with 8 bases remaining between them. The CDR3 spans 12 residues. CDR3 protein: CASSLSLSEQFF. The CDR3 region has the DNA TGCGCCAGCAGCTTGAGTTTGAGTGAGCAGTTCTTC.

The chain combines TRBV6-5 with TRBJ1-1; perhaps TRBD1 as D (5 bases). V was trimmed by 10 bases and J by 3 bases, leaving 9 bases between them. Per the germline V gene, CDR1 is MNHEY and CDR2 is SVGAGI. This CDR3 spans 11 amino acids. The CDR3 is CATGAYTEAFF. The CDR3 coding sequence is TGTGCCACCGGGGCTTACACTGAAGCTTTCTTT.

The genes are TRBV6-5 and TRBJ2-3, with D possibly TRBD1 on 5 matching bases. CDR3 length equals 15 residues. Trimming shortened V by 6 bases and J by 0 bases, and 13 bases separated the two germline ends. Germline V gives CDR1 MNHEY, CDR2 SVGAGI. The CDR3: CASRTSGWSTDTQYF. The CDR3 DNA reads as TGTGCCAGCAGAACGTCAGGGTGGAGCACAGATACGCAGTATTTT.

The chain combines TRBV7-2 with TRBJ1-1; D is perhaps TRBD1 (6 bases). The germline V gene has CDR1 SGHTA and CDR2 FQGNSA. Trimming removed 5 bases from V and 3 bases from J, with 16 bases in between. This CDR3 contains 15 residues. The CDR3 DNA is TGTGCCAGCAGCCCTCGATCGGGGGGGCACACTGAAGCTTTCTTT. The encoded protein is CASSPRSGGHTEAFF.

This clone was detected a few times. The genes are TRBV7-8 and TRBJ2-7; 7 bases map to TRBD1. Germline V gene sequence: CDR1 SGHVS, CDR2 FQNEAQ. Germline trimming cut 0 bases from V and 2 bases from J; bases unmatched to any gene: 4. This CDR3 region has 15 residues. The CDR3 region has the DNA TGTGCCAGCAGCTTAGCACGACAGGGTCCCTACGAGCAGTACTTC. Residues: CASSLARQGPYEQYF.

V is TRBV7-2 and J is TRBJ2-3, with 7 positions matching TRBD2. With V trimmed by 3 bases and J by 4 bases, 13 bases remained unmatched. The CDR3 runs 17 residues. Germline lookup yields CDR1 SGHTA and CDR2 FQGNSA. The CDR3 is CASSLARGAGRADTQYF. CDR3 coding DNA: TGTGCCAGCAGCTTGGCTCGTGGAGCGGGACGGGCAGATACGCAGTATTTT.

This clone occurred a few times. This chain links TRBV2 with TRBJ1-3; no definite D call. V was clipped by 6 bases and J by 6 bases, with 0 bases between them. The germline V gene encodes CDR1 SNHLY and CDR2 FYNNEI. The CDR3 spans 9 residues. The DNA of the CDR3 is TGTGCCAGCAGAAACACCATATATTTT. Residues: CASRNTIYF. The full variable domain, rest sourced from reference TRBV2 and TRBJ1-3, is EPEVTQTPSHQVTQMGQEVILRCVPISNHLYFYWYRQILGQKVEFLVSFYNNEISEKSEIFDDQFSVERPDGSNFTLKIRSTKLEDSAMYFCASRNTIYFGEGSWLTVV.